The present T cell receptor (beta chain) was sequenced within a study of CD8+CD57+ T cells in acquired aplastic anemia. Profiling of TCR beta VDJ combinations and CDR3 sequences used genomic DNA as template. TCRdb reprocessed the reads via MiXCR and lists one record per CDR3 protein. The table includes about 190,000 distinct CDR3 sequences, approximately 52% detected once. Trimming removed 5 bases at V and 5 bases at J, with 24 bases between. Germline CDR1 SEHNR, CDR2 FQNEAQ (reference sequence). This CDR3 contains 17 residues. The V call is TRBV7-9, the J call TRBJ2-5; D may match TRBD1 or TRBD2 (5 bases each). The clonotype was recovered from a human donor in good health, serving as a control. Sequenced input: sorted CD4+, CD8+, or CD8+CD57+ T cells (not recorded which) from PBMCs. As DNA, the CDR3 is TGTGCCAGCAGCGGTTTGTTGGGGACCCAGGGTCGGGAGACCCAGTACTTC. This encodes CASSGLLGTQGRETQYF. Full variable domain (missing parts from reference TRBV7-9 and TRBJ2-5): DTGVSQNPRHKITKRGQNVTFRCDPISEHNRLYWYRQTLGQGPEFLTYFQNEAQLEKSRLLSDRFSAERPKGSFSTLEIQRTEQGDSAMYLCASSGLLGTQGRETQYFGPGTRLLVL.